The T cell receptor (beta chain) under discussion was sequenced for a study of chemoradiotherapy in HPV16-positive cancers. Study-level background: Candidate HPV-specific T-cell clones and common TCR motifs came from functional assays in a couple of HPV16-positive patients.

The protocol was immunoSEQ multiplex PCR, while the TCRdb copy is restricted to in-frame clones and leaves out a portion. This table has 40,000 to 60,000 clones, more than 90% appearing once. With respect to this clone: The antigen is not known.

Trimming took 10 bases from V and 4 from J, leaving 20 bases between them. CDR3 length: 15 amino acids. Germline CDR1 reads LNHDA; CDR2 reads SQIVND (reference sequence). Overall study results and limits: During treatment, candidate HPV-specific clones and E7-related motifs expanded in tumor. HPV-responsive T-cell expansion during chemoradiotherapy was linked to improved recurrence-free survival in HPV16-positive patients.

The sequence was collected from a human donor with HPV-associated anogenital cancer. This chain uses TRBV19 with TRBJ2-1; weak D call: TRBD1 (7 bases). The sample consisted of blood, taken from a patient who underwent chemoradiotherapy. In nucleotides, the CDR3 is TGTGCCACCATAGCACAGGGGAGGATGTACAATGAGCAGTTCTTC. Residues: CATIAQGRMYNEQFF. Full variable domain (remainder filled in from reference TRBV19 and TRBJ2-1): DGGITQSPKYLFRKEGQNVTLSCEQNLNHDAMYWYRQDPGQGLRLIYYSQIVNDFQKGDIAEGYSVSREKKESFPLTVTSAQKNPTAFYLCATIAQGRMYNEQFFGPGTRLTVL.